What follows describes a single TCR beta chain. This entry is derived from a study of cytotoxic CD8 clonotypes in ibrutinib-treated CLL. Only in-frame clones appear in the TCRdb table, and some are missing; sequencing was by immunoSEQ multiplex PCR. The sample has roughly 330,000 clones; 67% are singletons. The starting material was PBMCs, obtained after 36 months of ibrutinib treatment. The receptor was derived from a human donor with chronic lymphocytic leukemia.

The CDR3 nucleotides read TGTGCCGCCCCTTCTTATGTGTGGGTCTGGCAAGAGACCCAGTACTTC. This codes for CAAPSYVWVWQETQYF. The chain employs TRBV6-4 and TRBJ2-5; D unresolved. The CDR3 loop spans 16 amino acids. Trimming stripped 11 bases from V and 2 bases from J, with 24 bases between. The germline gives CDR1 MRHNA, CDR2 SNTAGT.